Following are 7 T cell receptor beta chains from one sample sequenced in a study of T cells in Graves' hyperthyroidism and ophthalmopathy. TCR beta CDR3 region amplification was performed from RNA transcripts. The HTBI primer set was used in a first-round RT-PCR of the TCR CDR3. MiXCR, run by TCRdb on the multiplex PCR reads, gives a single entry per CDR3 protein. The data show 600,000 to 800,000 distinct CDR3 sequences, roughly 32% seen once. Sequenced sample: blood. The source of these receptors is a woman aged 40 to 50 with Graves' hyperthyroidism.

This clonotype was seen ten or more times. This chain uses TRBV6-2 or TRBV6-3 with TRBJ2-5; D is possibly TRBD1 (6 bases). Germline-derived CDR1 and CDR2 are MNHEY and SVGEGT. V dropped 6 bases and J dropped 1 base, with 12 bases sitting between them. The CDR3 is 14 amino acids. As DNA, the CDR3 is TGTGCCAGCAGCCCGGGACACAGCCAAGAGACCCAGTACTTC. It codes for CASSPGHSQETQYF.

This clonotype was picked up many times. The chain carries TRBV5-8 and TRBJ1-5; D is unclear. With 2 bases removed from V and 1 base from J, the gap between germline ends came to 7 bases. The germline CDR1 and CDR2 sequences are SGHTS and YDEGEE. The length of the CDR3 is 14 residues. The CDR3 nucleotides are TGTGCCAGCAGCTTAAGCAGGAGCAATCAGCCCCAGCATTTT. This encodes CASSLSRSNQPQHF.

V usage is TRBV20-1 and J usage is TRBJ2-2, with 9 bases matching TRBD2. V lost 6 bases to trimming and J lost 8 bases; unmatched junction nucleotides: 13. Germline CDR1 reads DFQATT; CDR2 reads SNEGSKA (reference sequence). The CDR3 is made up of 15 amino acids. As DNA, the CDR3 is TGCAGTGCCCATGGCGGGGGGGCCGTTGGAGGGGAGCTGTTTTTT. It translates to CSAHGGGAVGGELFF.

This sequence joins TRBV7-3 and TRBJ1-6, with 8 bases lining up with TRBD1. CDR1 SGHTA and CDR2 FQGTGA come from the germline V gene. V trimming: 0 bases; J trimming: 10 bases; junction bases outside the gene matches: 5. CDR3 size: 15 residues. Written as DNA, the CDR3 is TGTGCCAGCAGCTTAACCGGGACAGGAAGCTCACCCCTCCACTTT. Translation gives CASSLTGTGSSPLHF.

V and J are TRBV18 and TRBJ2-7; D call uncertain. There are 14 residues in the CDR3. Trimming cost V 0 bases and J 0 bases, with 6 bases left between them. The germline CDR1 and CDR2 sequences are KGHSH and LQKENI. The CDR3 protein is CASSPPVVSYEQYF. CDR3 coding DNA: TGTGCCAGCTCACCACCGGTGGTCTCCTACGAGCAGTACTTC.

The chain links TRBV19 to TRBJ1-5, with 9 bases that match TRBD1. CDR1 LNHDA and CDR2 SQIVND come from the germline V gene (reference sequence). The CDR3 length is 17 residues. With 3 bases clipped from V and 3 bases from J, the junction kept 9 bases outside the gene matches. For the CDR3, the DNA is TGTGCCAGTAGTATTAGCCTCGGGACAGGGTACAATCAGCCCCAGCATTTT. It specifies CASSISLGTGYNQPQHF.

The table lists this clonotype with a few counts. This chain joins TRBV6-6 and TRBJ1-3; possible D gene TRBD1, 6 bases. This CDR3 comprises 14 residues. In germline, CDR1 is MNHNY, CDR2 SVGAGI (reference sequence). With 6 bases removed from V and 7 bases from J, the gap between germline ends came to 16 bases. CDR3 amino acids: CASSRSPGANTIYF. The CDR3 DNA reads TGTGCCAGCAGCCGAAGTCCGGGGGCGAACACCATATATTTT.